This T cell receptor beta chain stems from a study of T cell repertoires in cytomegalovirus infection. Study in general: Public TCR beta signatures indicated both CMV infection and matching HLA type.

Points on this clonotype: Its antigen is unidentified.

The CDR3 length is 14 residues. J gave up 7 bases and V 1 base, and 6 bases lay outside the gene matches. MiXCR was run by TCRdb on the reads, yielding one entry per CDR3 protein. The table shows 450,000 to 600,000 distinct CDR3 sequences, with more than 30% occurring only once. The TCR sequence derives from a human donor in good health (CMV status not recorded). Some clones in this sample may be carry-over from other donors' samples. The sample was cultured PBMCs, taken from culture after CMV antigen stimulation. The V gene is TRBV12-3 or TRBV12-4, the J gene TRBJ2-7; TRBD2 aligns across 8 bases. In nucleotides, the CDR3 is TGTGCCAGCAGTTTAGATAGCGGGACCCTTGAGCAGTACTTC. Amino acids: CASSLDSGTLEQYF.